This T cell receptor (beta chain) came from a study of control samples from healthy donors and cancer patients. Produced via immunoSEQ multiplex PCR; TCRdb's table is partial and in-frame only. Of roughly 120,000 clones listed, around nine tenths are singletons. Germline values: CDR1 MNHEY, CDR2 SVGAGI. The CDR3 runs to 15 residues. V lost 7 bases to trimming and J lost 3 bases; unmatched junction nucleotides: 9. The receptor's source is a man in his thirties or forties in good health. J is TRBJ1-1 and V is TRBV6-5; 9 bases map to TRBD1. Source material: blood. The CDR3 region has the DNA TGTGCCAGCACAGAACCGGGACAGGGTTACACTGAAGCTTTCTTT. Amino acids: CASTEPGQGYTEAFF.